This is a list of T cell receptor beta chains from one sample in a study of blood T cell repertoires in COVID-19. Repertoires were generated with immunoSEQ multiplex PCR, while TCRdb's copy carries only in-frame clones and drops some. Among about 290,000 clones, 85% to 90% were seen once, and the ten largest hold about 4.2%. Sequencing input: peripheral blood. The source of these receptors is a man aged 35-49 years with acute or convalescent COVID-19. CDR3s include the opening cysteine and the closing phenylalanine or tryptophan. The order of the fields is J gene, D gene, V gene, clone size, CDR3 DNA, CDR3 protein. D genes are given only for firm matches. A clone size is listed for some rows: how often the clone was seen (once, few, many), or a class if it is expanded.

J: TRBJ2-6; D: .; V: TRBV19; size: .; DNA: TGTGCCAGTAGTAGTTACTCTGGGGCCAACGTCCTGACTTTC; CDR3: CASSSYSGANVLTF
J: TRBJ2-3; D: TRBD1; V: TRBV9; size: .; DNA: TGTGCCAGCAGCGAGACAGGGCACGGGGCAGATACGCAGTATTTT; CDR3: CASSETGHGADTQYF
J: TRBJ1-2; D: .; V: TRBV3-1/TRBV3-2; size: .; DNA: TGTGCCAGCAGCCAAGAGTCGGGGAACTATGGCTACACCTTC; CDR3: CASSQESGNYGYTF
J: TRBJ1-2; D: .; V: TRBV5-1; size: .; DNA: TGCGCCAGCAGCTTGGATCCAGGGGCCCATACCTCCTATGGCTACACCTTC; CDR3: CASSLDPGAHTSYGYTF
J: TRBJ2-3; D: .; V: TRBV6-5; size: .; DNA: TGTGCCAGCAATTCAGGGGCCGGGGGCACAGATACGCAGTATTTT; CDR3: CASNSGAGGTDTQYF
J: TRBJ2-1; D: .; V: TRBV7-3; size: few; DNA: TGTGCCAGCAGCTTAAACAGGGAGAATGAGCAGTTCTTC; CDR3: CASSLNRENEQFF
J: TRBJ1-5; D: TRBD1; V: TRBV9; size: few; DNA: TGTGCCAGCAGCGTAGGAGCCGGGACAGCAAATCAGCCCCAGCATTTT; CDR3: CASSVGAGTANQPQHF
J: TRBJ1-2; D: TRBD1; V: TRBV4-2; size: .; DNA: TGTGCCAGCAGCCAAAACAGGGGCGAGGGGGGCTACACCTTC; CDR3: CASSQNRGEGGYTF
J: TRBJ1-1; D: .; V: TRBV9; size: once; DNA: TGTGCCAGCAGCGTAGAGGGGGGGCTGAACACTGAAGCTTTCTTT; CDR3: CASSVEGGLNTEAFF
J: TRBJ1-3; D: .; V: TRBV12-3/TRBV12-4; size: .; DNA: TGTGCCAGCAGTTTCGGGGGAAACACCATATATTTT; CDR3: CASSFGGNTIYF
J: TRBJ1-6; D: .; V: TRBV5-1; size: .; DNA: TGCGCCAGCAGCCGCCAGGGGCGCGATTCACCCCTCCACTTT; CDR3: CASSRQGRDSPLHF
J: TRBJ2-5; D: .; V: TRBV5-1; size: once; DNA: TGCGCCAGCAGAGAGGGCGGTGAGACCCAGTACTTC; CDR3: CASREGGETQYF
J: TRBJ2-1; D: .; V: TRBV2; size: .; DNA: TGTGCCAGCATTCCGGACAGCCCAAACTACAATGAGCAGTTCTTC; CDR3: CASIPDSPNYNEQFF
J: TRBJ2-7; D: TRBD2; V: TRBV28; size: few; DNA: TGTGCCAGCAGTTTATGGAGCGGGGGGGCCGGGGAGCAGTACTTC; CDR3: CASSLWSGGAGEQYF
J: TRBJ2-7; D: TRBD1; V: TRBV7-6; size: .; DNA: TGTGCCAGCAGGCCTACTCCGGGACAGCTATCCTACGAGCAGTACTTC; CDR3: CASRPTPGQLSYEQYF
J: TRBJ1-2; D: TRBD1; V: TRBV5-1; size: few; DNA: TGCGCCAGCAGCTGGGACAGGGAATACACCTTC; CDR3: CASSWDREYTF
J: TRBJ2-1; D: TRBD2; V: TRBV10-3; size: .; DNA: TGTGCCATCAGTGAGGTCCTAGCGGGGGGGCTTCAGAGTAATGAGCAGTTCTTC; CDR3: CAISEVLAGGLQSNEQFF